This passage covers 29 T cell receptor beta chains from one sample sequenced in a study of cytotoxic CD8 clonotypes in ibrutinib-treated CLL. Here immunoSEQ multiplex PCR was the method, and the copy in TCRdb shows in-frame clones only, minus some. The sample shows some 300,000 clones, approximately 80% of them seen only once. Material: PBMCs, obtained before ibrutinib treatment. The receptor set was obtained from a human donor with chronic lymphocytic leukemia.

A word on this clone: The same CDR3 can be traced to other DNA sequences in this sample. The rearrangement joins TRBV7-2 to TRBJ2-2; D not resolved. The germline V gene encodes CDR1 SGHTA and CDR2 FQGNSA. The germline V and J ends were trimmed by 6 bases and 7 bases, with 6 bases remaining between them. This CDR3 comprises 11 residues. In nucleotides, the CDR3 is TGTGCCAGCAGTCTAGTCGGGGAGCTGTTTTTT. Protein: CASSLVGELFF.

This clone was observed a single time. The V and J genes are TRBV29-1 and TRBJ2-3; 7 bases are shared with TRBD2. The V gene end was trimmed by 3 bases and the J gene end by 3 bases; junction bases not matched to a gene: 12. Germline loops: CDR1 SQVTM, CDR2 ANQGSEA. The CDR3 runs to 16 residues. The DNA of the CDR3 is TGCAGCGTTGAGGGGGGGTTAAGGGGCAAGACAGATACGCAGTATTTT. Protein sequence: CSVEGGLRGKTDTQYF.

This chain links TRBV4-3 with TRBJ2-1; D ambiguous. With 0 bases removed from V and 3 bases from J, the gap between germline ends came to 9 bases. The CDR3 covers 15 residues. CDR1 and CDR2 (germline): LGHNA, YSLEER. For the CDR3, the DNA is TGCGCCAGCAGCCAAGATGCTACGGGCTACAATGAGCAGTTCTTC. This gives the protein CASSQDATGYNEQFF.

The chain combines TRBV4-2 with TRBJ2-7; 8 bases fit TRBD1. V gave up 0 bases and J gave up 3 bases; unmatched junction bases: 1. This CDR3 comprises 14 residues. The germline gives CDR1 LGHNA, CDR2 YNFKEQ. The CDR3 DNA reads as TGTGCCAGCAGCCAAGAACAGGGGGGCTACGAGCAGTACTTC. Amino acids: CASSQEQGGYEQYF.

The chain uses TRBV27 and TRBJ2-5; TRBD2 is a possible D gene (5 bases). The CDR3 spans 15 residues. Trimming stripped 2 bases from V and 0 bases from J, with 10 bases between. From germline, CDR1 is MNHEY and CDR2 SMNVEV (reference sequence). The CDR3 sequence: CASSLVLGHQETQYF. The CDR3 DNA follows: TGTGCCAGCAGTTTAGTACTAGGGCACCAAGAGACCCAGTACTTC.

This clone occurred once. J is TRBJ2-7 and V is TRBV6-1; 12 nucleotides agree with TRBD2. The CDR3 length is 14 residues. V lost 6 bases and J lost 5; bases outside the gene matches: 5. Germline values: CDR1 MNHNS, CDR2 SASEGT. The CDR3 DNA reads TGTGCCAGCAGGACGACTAGCGGGAGTGACGAGCAGTACTTC. Its protein is CASRTTSGSDEQYF.

Details on this clone: The same CDR3 arises from other DNA sequences in this sample as well. The rearrangement joins TRBV7-9 to TRBJ1-1; D gene unclear. V lost 0 bases and J lost 4, with 3 bases in between. CDR3 length: 12 residues. Germline CDR1 and CDR2: SEHNR and FQNEAQ (reference sequence). CDR3: CASSLAGTEAFF. For the CDR3, the DNA is TGTGCCAGCAGCTTAGCCGGCACTGAAGCTTTCTTT.

The chain couples TRBV25-1 to TRBJ2-5, with a tentative D call TRBD2 (6 bases). The CDR3 spans 16 residues. Germline V gene lookup returns CDR1 MGHDK and CDR2 SYGVNS. The ends were cut back, 1 base at V and 5 bases at J, with 17 bases in the middle. The CDR3 loop is CASSELGLQEGETQYF. In nucleotides, the CDR3 is TGTGCCAGCAGTGAATTGGGGCTTCAGGAGGGCGAGACCCAGTACTTC. Using reference TRBV25-1 and TRBJ2-5 for the parts outside the CDR3, the full variable domain is EADIYQTPRYLVIGTGKKITLECSQTMGHDKMYWYQQDPGMELHLIHYSYGVNSTEKGDLSSESTVSRIRTEHFPLTLESARPSHTSQYLCASSELGLQEGETQYFGPGTRLLVL.

The gene calls are TRBV25-1 and TRBJ2-7; 14 bases map to TRBD2. The trim removed 6 bases at V and 0 bases at J, leaving 4 bases unmatched. The CDR3 is 16 amino acids. Germline CDR1 reads MGHDK; CDR2 reads SYGVNS. The CDR3 spells CASRGGTSGSSYEQYF. The CDR3 coding sequence is TGTGCCAGCAGGGGCGGGACTAGCGGGAGCTCCTACGAGCAGTACTTC.

This chain links TRBV29-1 with TRBJ1-2, with D possibly being TRBD1 (5 bases). The CDR3 is made up of 15 amino acids. Germline V gene lookup returns CDR1 SQVTM and CDR2 ANQGSEA. Trimming shortened V by 3 bases and J by 5 bases, and 19 bases separated the two germline ends. CDR3 region: CSVEGERAGWYGYTF. The CDR3 region has the DNA TGCAGCGTTGAGGGGGAAAGGGCAGGGTGGTATGGCTACACCTTC. The variable domain in full, with the rest retrieved from reference TRBV29-1 and TRBJ1-2, is SAVISQKPSRDICQRGTSLTIQCQVDSQVTMMFWYRQQPGQSLTLIATANQGSEATYESGFVIDKFPISRPNLTFSTLTVSNMSPEDSSIYLCSVEGERAGWYGYTFGSGTRLTVV.

The rearrangement joins TRBV28 to TRBJ1-1, with D perhaps matching TRBD1 (6 bases). V lost 5 bases to trimming and J lost 1 base, with 8 bases between them. From germline, CDR1 is MDHEN and CDR2 SYDVKM. The CDR3 has 13 residues. DNA for the CDR3: TGTGCCAGCAGTGGACAGCAGAACACTGAAGCTTTCTTT. This codes for CASSGQQNTEAFF.

The chain couples TRBV10-3 to TRBJ2-7, with 11 bases lining up with TRBD1. CDR3 length: 13 amino acids. The ends lost 9 bases at V and 5 bases at J; junction bases unmatched: 6. CDR1 is ENHRY, CDR2 SYGVKD, per germline. CDR3 in DNA: TGTGCCATAAAGGGACAGGGGGACGACGAGCAGTACTTC. Translating it yields CAIKGQGDDEQYF.

This clone was recorded at least ten times. Within the sample, other DNA sequences also encode this same CDR3. The V gene is TRBV5-1, the J gene TRBJ2-7, with D unresolved. There are 11 residues in the CDR3. Trimming removed 2 bases at V and 0 bases at J, with 0 bases between. Germline V gives CDR1 SGHRS, CDR2 YFSETQ. CDR3 DNA sequence: TGCGCCAGCAGCTTCTCCTACGAGCAGTACTTC. Its translation is CASSFSYEQYF. The entire variable domain, with the rest obtained from reference TRBV5-1 and TRBJ2-7, is as follows: KAGVTQTPRYLIKTRGQQVTLSCSPISGHRSVSWYQQTPGQGLQFLFEYFSETQRNKGNFPGRFSGRQFSNSRSEMNVSTLELGDSALYLCASSFSYEQYFGPGTRLTVT.

This clone was observed a single time. The rearrangement uses TRBV5-4 and TRBJ2-3, with D perhaps assigned TRBD1 or TRBD2 (5 bases each). Germline V gene lookup returns CDR1 SGHNT and CDR2 YYREEE (reference sequence). V lost 6 bases and J 2 bases, leaving 22 bases between the germline ends. The CDR3 extends over 17 amino acids. CDR3 nucleotides: TGTGCCAGCACCCTTGGGACCGAAAAAATAAACACAGATACGCAGTATTTT. Translation: CASTLGTEKINTDTQYF.

The rearrangement links TRBV4-3 to TRBJ2-7; 10 positions agree with TRBD2. CDR1 LGHNA and CDR2 YSLEER come from the germline V gene. The length of the CDR3 is 17 residues. J was trimmed by 5 bases and V by 0 bases; bases with no gene match: 10. CDR3 sequence (DNA): TGCGCCAGCAGCCAAGATAGGGGGACTAGCGAAACGAACGAGCAGTACTTC. This translates into CASSQDRGTSETNEQYF.

The rearrangement uses TRBV18 and TRBJ2-1; D assignment may be TRBD1 or TRBD2 (6 bases each). The germline gives CDR1 KGHSH, CDR2 LQKENI. Trimming stripped 0 bases from V and 8 bases from J, with 14 bases between. The CDR3 covers 15 residues. This CDR3 reads CASSPPVAGGHEQFF. In DNA, the CDR3 is TGTGCCAGCTCACCACCGGTAGCCGGGGGCCATGAGCAGTTCTTC.

The rearrangement uses TRBV6-5 and TRBJ2-3; D ambiguous. Deletions cut 0 bases from V and 1 base from J, with 5 bases between. CDR1 and CDR2 (germline): MNHEY, SVGAGI. The CDR3 extends over 14 amino acids. CDR3 bases: TGTGCCAGCAGTTACTCTGGGGGCACAGATACGCAGTATTTT. It translates to CASSYSGGTDTQYF.

The chain links TRBV10-3 to TRBJ1-5; the match to TRBD1 covers 9 bases. Germline-derived CDR1 and CDR2 are ENHRY and SYGVKD. The V and J ends lost 11 bases and 2 bases, in that order; junction bases with no gene match: 4. CDR3 length: 13 amino acids. CDR3 in amino acids: CAARQGGNQPQHF. Written as DNA, the CDR3 is TGTGCCGCACGACAGGGGGGCAATCAGCCCCAGCATTTT.

The genes are TRBV18 and TRBJ2-7, with D possibly TRBD1 on 6 matching bases. The V and J ends lost 1 base and 3 bases respectively, with 10 bases between them. Germline V gene sequence: CDR1 KGHSH, CDR2 LQKENI. This CDR3 region has 14 residues. CDR3 in DNA: TGTGCCAGCTCACCACGAGGGGGAGACTACGAGCAGTACTTC. Translation: CASSPRGGDYEQYF.

CDR3 region: CASRGTVSNQPQHF. The CDR3 coding sequence is TGTGCCAGCAGGGGGACGGTTAGCAATCAGCCCCAGCATTTT. The chain is built from TRBV21-1 and TRBJ1-5. TRBV21-1 is deemed a pseudogene. CDR3 length equals 14 residues.

This chain connects TRBV29-1 to TRBJ1-1; D not resolved. Trimming pared 3 bases from V and 7 bases from J, leaving 15 bases between. This CDR3 is 13 amino acids long. Germline V gene sequence: CDR1 SQVTM, CDR2 ANQGSEA. CDR3: CSVDSGSRGEAFF. The CDR3 coding sequence is TGCAGCGTTGATTCGGGTTCACGTGGTGAAGCTTTCTTT.

This clone has only a few counts. Here the CDR3 reads CASSSTTGTSDHYEQYF. Here the CDR3 DNA reads TGTGCCAGCAGCTCTACGACCGGGACTAGCGACCACTACGAGCAGTACTTC. The chain is built from TRBV7-9 and TRBJ2-7, with 10 bases fitting TRBD2. Germline-derived CDR1 and CDR2 are SEHNR and FQNEAQ (reference sequence). The CDR3 is 17 amino acids. V trimming: 4 bases; J trimming: 3 bases; junction bases outside the gene matches: 12.

This chain joins TRBV15 and TRBJ2-2, with 7 bases matching TRBD2. Germline CDR1 and CDR2: LNHNV and YYDKDF (reference sequence). CDR3 length: 17 residues. J gave up 1 base and V 0 bases, and 5 bases lay outside the gene matches. The chain's CDR3 is CATSRDAASGNTGELFF. The CDR3 DNA is TGTGCCACCAGCAGAGATGCGGCTAGCGGGAACACCGGGGAGCTGTTTTTT.

J is TRBJ2-7 and V is TRBV2; D might be TRBD1 (6 bases). Trimming pared 6 bases from V and 4 bases from J, leaving 19 bases between. This CDR3 contains 15 residues. CDR1 and CDR2 from the germline V gene are SNHLY and FYNNEI. CDR3 coding DNA: TGTGCCAGCAGCCCACTAGGTTCGGGACAATACGAGCAGTACTTC. Translated: CASSPLGSGQYEQYF.

The chain carries TRBV21-1 and TRBJ2-1; the table's TRBD2 call for D was not verified on the DNA. TRBV21-1 is a pseudogene. The CDR3 consists of 16 residues. The CDR3 bases are TGTGCCAGCAGCAAAGCTCCCGGGACTAGGTGTAATGAGCAGTTCTTC. Protein: CASSKAPGTRCNEQFF.

The rearrangement uses TRBV7-9 and TRBJ2-2, with 8 nucleotides matching TRBD2. This CDR3 comprises 17 residues. Germline V gene data show CDR1 as SEHNR and CDR2 as FQNEAQ (reference sequence). The trim removed 2 bases at V and 3 bases at J, leaving 8 bases unmatched. The CDR3 reads CASSLLAAGAHTGELFF. The DNA for the CDR3 is TGTGCCAGCAGCTTATTGGCAGCGGGAGCACACACCGGGGAGCTGTTTTTT.

This chain connects TRBV2 to TRBJ2-5; no definite D call. The CDR3 runs to 14 residues. The ends were cut back, 1 base at V and 1 base at J, with 7 bases in the middle. Germline-derived CDR1 and CDR2 are SNHLY and FYNNEI. This chain's CDR3 is CASSEVGVQETQYF. The CDR3 DNA sequence: TGTGCCAGCAGTGAAGTTGGGGTCCAAGAGACCCAGTACTTC.

The gene calls are TRBV28 and TRBJ2-7; TRBD1 agrees at 9 bases. The V and J ends lost 5 bases and 2 bases, in that order; junction bases with no gene match: 7. This CDR3 contains 15 residues. Per the germline V gene, CDR1 is MDHEN and CDR2 is SYDVKM. CDR3 sequence: CASSIGQGPTYEQYF. The CDR3 DNA reads as TGTGCCAGCAGTATAGGACAGGGGCCGACCTACGAGCAGTACTTC.

V usage is TRBV11-3 and J usage is TRBJ2-7, with 8 bases aligning to TRBD1. Germline CDR1 and CDR2: SGHNT and YENEEA. The CDR3 covers 15 residues. The junction had 8 bases not matched to a gene; V was cut back by 5 bases and J by 2 bases. CDR3 protein: CASSPGQGIPYEQYF. For the CDR3, the DNA is TGTGCCAGCAGCCCAGGACAGGGTATTCCCTACGAGCAGTACTTC.